This TCR beta chain was identified during a study of shared clonotypes between healthy human individuals. Germline loops: CDR1 SGHDT, CDR2 YYEEEE. The CDR3 extends over 15 amino acids. V was pared by 0 bases and J by 6 bases, with 12 bases between. CD8 cells regarded as naive lacked CD45RO, were positively chosen for CCR7, and omitted terminally differentiated effector memory CD45RA+ cells. The donors were all Caucasian adults (living in Nashville, Tennessee). Per the authors' pipeline: Junction-only immunoSEQ data arrived without quality scores, meaning filtering differed. Sequencing was performed with immunoSEQ multiplex PCR; in TCRdb, only in-frame clones are kept and a portion is missing. D and trimming come from the DNA, and the V and J calls and clone size come from that table. The sample includes about 2.1 million clones, about 92% of them seen just once.

This chain uses TRBV5-6 with TRBJ2-2; TRBD2 might be the D (5 bases). The receptor's source is a man aged 18 to 30 in good health. Some clones in this sample may be carry-over from other donors' samples. The sequenced sample was naive CD8+ T cells from PBMCs. Here the CDR3 reads CASSLVDSVPGELFF. The CDR3 DNA is TGTGCCAGCAGCTTGGTGGACTCGGTCCCCGGGGAGCTGTTTTTT.